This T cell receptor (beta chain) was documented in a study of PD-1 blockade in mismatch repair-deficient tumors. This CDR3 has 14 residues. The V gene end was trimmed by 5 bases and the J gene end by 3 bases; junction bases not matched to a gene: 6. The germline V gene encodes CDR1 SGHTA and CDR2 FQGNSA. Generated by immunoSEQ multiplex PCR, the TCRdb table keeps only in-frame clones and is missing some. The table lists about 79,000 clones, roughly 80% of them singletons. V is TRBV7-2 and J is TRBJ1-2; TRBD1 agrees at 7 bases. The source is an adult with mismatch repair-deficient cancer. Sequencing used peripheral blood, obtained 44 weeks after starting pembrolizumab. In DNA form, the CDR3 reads TGTGCCAGCAGCGTCGGGGACAGAGACTATGGCTACACCTTC. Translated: CASSVGDRDYGYTF.